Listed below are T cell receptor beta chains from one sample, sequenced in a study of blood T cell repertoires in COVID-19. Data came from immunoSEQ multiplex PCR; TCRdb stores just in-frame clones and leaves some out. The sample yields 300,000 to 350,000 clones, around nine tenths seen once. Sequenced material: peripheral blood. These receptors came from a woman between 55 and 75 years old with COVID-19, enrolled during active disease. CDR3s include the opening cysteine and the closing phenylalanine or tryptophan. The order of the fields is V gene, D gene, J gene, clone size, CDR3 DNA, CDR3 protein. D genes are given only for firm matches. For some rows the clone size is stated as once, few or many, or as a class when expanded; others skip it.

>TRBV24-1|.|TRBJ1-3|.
TGTGCCACCAGTGCTGAAACGGGTGGAAACACCATATATTTT
CATSAETGGNTIYF
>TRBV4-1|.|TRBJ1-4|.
TGCGCCAGCAGCCAAGAAGCCCGCAGGGGAACTAATGAAAAACTGTTTTTT
CASSQEARRGTNEKLFF
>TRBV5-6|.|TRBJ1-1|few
TGTGCCAGCAGCTTACGGGAGGGAAAAGCTTTCTTT
CASSLREGKAFF
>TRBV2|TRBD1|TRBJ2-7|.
TGTGCCAGCAGCTGGGACAGGGGGTACGAGCAGTACTTC
CASSWDRGYEQYF
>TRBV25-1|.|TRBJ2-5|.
TGTGCCAGCAGTGAATATTCAGGGAGGGAGACCCAGTACTTC
CASSEYSGRETQYF
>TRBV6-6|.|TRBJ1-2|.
TGTGCCAGCACCCTCCCCCGGGCAGGGGCTAACTATGGCTACACCTTC
CASTLPRAGANYGYTF
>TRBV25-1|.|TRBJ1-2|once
TGTGCCAGCAGTGAAGGAGGACGAAACTATGGCTACACCTTC
CASSEGGRNYGYTF
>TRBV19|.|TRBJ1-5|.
TGTGCCAGTAGGCGCGGGGGCCGAAGCAATCAGCCCCAGCATTTT
CASRRGGRSNQPQHF
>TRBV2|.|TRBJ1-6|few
TGTGCCAGCCTCGTGGGCGAGATATCACCCCTCCACTTT
CASLVGEISPLHF
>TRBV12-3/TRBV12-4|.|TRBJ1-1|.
TGTGCCAGCAGTCCCAGACAGAACACTGAAGCTTTCTTT
CASSPRQNTEAFF
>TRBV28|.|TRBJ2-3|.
TGTGCCAGCAGTCCCCCTATTGGGGGGGATACGCAGTATTTT
CASSPPIGGDTQYF
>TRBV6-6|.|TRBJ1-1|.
TGTGCCAGCAGACCTTCGACAGGAGTGAACACTGAAGCTTTCTTT
CASRPSTGVNTEAFF
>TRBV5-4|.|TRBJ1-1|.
TGTGCCAGCAGCCCGGGACTCAGATACACTGAAGCTTTCTTT
CASSPGLRYTEAFF
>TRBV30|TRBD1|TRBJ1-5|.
TGTGCTTTCGCCGGGACAGTCAATCAGCCCCAGCATTTT
CAFAGTVNQPQHF
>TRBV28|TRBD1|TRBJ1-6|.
TGTGCCACCTGGGACAGGGAGATTTCACCCCTCCACTTT
CATWDREISPLHF
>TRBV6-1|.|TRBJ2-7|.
TGTGCCAGCAGTGAAGCGCGAGGGTACGAGCAGTACTTC
CASSEARGYEQYF
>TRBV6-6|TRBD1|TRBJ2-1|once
TGTGCCAGCAGTTTTCAGGGGGCTCTAGGCAATGAGCAGTTCTTC
CASSFQGALGNEQFF
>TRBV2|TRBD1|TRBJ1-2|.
TGTGCCAGCAGTGACCGGGACAGGGGGCGTTATGGCTACACCTTC
CASSDRDRGRYGYTF
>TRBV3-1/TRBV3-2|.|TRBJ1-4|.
TGTGCCAGCAGCCAAGATGGGGGGGCGATGGAACTGTTTTTT
CASSQDGGAMELFF
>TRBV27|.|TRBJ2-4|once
TGTGCCAGCAGTCCGGTCCTTTTAGCCAAAAACATTCAGTACTTC
CASSPVLLAKNIQYF
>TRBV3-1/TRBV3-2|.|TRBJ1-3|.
TGTGCCAGCAGCCAAGATGTGGCAGGAAACACCATATATTTT
CASSQDVAGNTIYF
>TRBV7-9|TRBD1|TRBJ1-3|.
TGTGCCAGCAGCCCGGGACAGTCTGGAAACACCATATATTTT
CASSPGQSGNTIYF
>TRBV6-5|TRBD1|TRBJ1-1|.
TGTGCCAGCAGTTACGGAACAGGGGCTGGAAGCACTGAAGCTTTCTTT
CASSYGTGAGSTEAFF
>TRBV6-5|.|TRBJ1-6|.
TGTGCCATCTCCCCGAGGTGGGATTCACCCCTCCACTTT
CAISPRWDSPLHF
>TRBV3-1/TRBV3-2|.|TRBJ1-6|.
TGTGCCAGCAGCCTATACAGGGAATGGAATTCACCCCTCCACTTT
CASSLYREWNSPLHF
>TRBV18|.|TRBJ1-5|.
TGTGCCAGCTCACCCCGTGGAGGAGGGGGGGATCAGCCCCAGCATTTT
CASSPRGGGGDQPQHF
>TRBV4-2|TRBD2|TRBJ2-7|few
TGTGCCAGCAGCCCTTCACGGGCTAGCGGGGGGAACGAGCAGTACTTC
CASSPSRASGGNEQYF
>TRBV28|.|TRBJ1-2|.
TGTGCCAGCAGGGATTTGTCCCGGGATGGCTACACCTTC
CASRDLSRDGYTF